The T cell receptor beta chain described here comes from a study of blood T cell repertoires in COVID-19. Study-wide background: Sources were T cells, B-cell-depleted T cells, or PBMCs; the material itself was cDNA or gDNA.

There are 15 residues in the CDR3. CDR1 is SGHDT and CDR2 is YYEEEE in the germline V gene. Trimming shortened V by 3 bases and J by 0 bases, and 7 bases separated the two germline ends. Participants came from some 23 US areas, aged about 18 to 95 years. Grouping used clinical history reported by participants in a survey and questionnaire. Sequenced by immunoSEQ multiplex PCR; TCRdb stores in-frame clones only, minus some. Among roughly 400,000 clones listed, about nine tenths were seen once. The sequenced sample was PBMCs or T cells enriched from blood (not recorded which). The chain links TRBV5-6 to TRBJ1-6, with D tentatively TRBD1 (5 bases). The sequence was collected from a woman between 40 and 50 years old who had been exposed to COVID-19. CDR3 region: CASSWQGSYNSPLHF. In DNA, the CDR3 is TGTGCCAGCAGCTGGCAGGGCTCCTATAATTCACCCCTCCACTTT.